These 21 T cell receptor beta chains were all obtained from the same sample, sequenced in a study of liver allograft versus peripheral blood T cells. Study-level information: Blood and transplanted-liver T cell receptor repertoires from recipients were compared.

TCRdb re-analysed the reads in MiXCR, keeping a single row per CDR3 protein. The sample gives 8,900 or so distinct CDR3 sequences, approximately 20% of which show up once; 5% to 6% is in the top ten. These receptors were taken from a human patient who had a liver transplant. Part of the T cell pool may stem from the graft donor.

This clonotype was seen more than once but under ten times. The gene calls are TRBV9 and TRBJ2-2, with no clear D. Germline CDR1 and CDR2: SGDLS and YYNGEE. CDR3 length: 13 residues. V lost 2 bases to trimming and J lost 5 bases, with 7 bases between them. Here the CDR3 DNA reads TGTGCCAGCAGCGTTAGTGGGACCGGGGAGCTGTTTTTT. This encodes CASSVSGTGELFF. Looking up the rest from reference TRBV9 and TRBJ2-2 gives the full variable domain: DSGVTQTPKHLITATGQRVTLRCSPRSGDLSVYWYQQSLDQGLQFLIQYYNGEERAKGNILERFSAQQFPDLHSELNLSSLELGDSALYFCASSVSGTGELFFGEGSRLTVL.

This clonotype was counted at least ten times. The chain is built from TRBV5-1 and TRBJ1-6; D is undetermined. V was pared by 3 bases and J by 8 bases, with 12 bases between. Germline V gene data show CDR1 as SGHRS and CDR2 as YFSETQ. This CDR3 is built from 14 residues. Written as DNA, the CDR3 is TGCGCCAGCAGCTCGGACCCGAGGGATTCACCCCTCCACTTT. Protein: CASSSDPRDSPLHF.

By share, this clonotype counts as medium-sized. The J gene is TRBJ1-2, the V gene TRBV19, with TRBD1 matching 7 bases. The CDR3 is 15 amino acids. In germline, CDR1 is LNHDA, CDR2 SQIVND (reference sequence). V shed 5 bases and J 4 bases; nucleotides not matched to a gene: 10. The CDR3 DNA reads TGTGCCAGTAGTCTGGGGACAGTCGGCACCTATGGCTACACCTTC. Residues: CASSLGTVGTYGYTF.

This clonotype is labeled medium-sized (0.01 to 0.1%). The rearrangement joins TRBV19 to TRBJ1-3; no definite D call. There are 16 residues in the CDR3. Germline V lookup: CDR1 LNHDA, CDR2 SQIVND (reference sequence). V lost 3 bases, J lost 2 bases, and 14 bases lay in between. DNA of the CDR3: TGTGCCAGTAGTATGGGATCCTTAAAGCCTGGAAACACCATATATTTT. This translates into CASSMGSLKPGNTIYF.

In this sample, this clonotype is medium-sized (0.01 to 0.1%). CDR3 amino acids: CASSELQGAETQYF. The CDR3 DNA follows: TGTGCCAGCAGTGAACTACAGGGGGCTGAGACCCAGTACTTC. The rearrangement joins TRBV6-1 to TRBJ2-5; 9 bases are a match to TRBD1. CDR3 size: 14 residues. V was pared by 2 bases and J by 5 bases, with 3 bases of the junction left unmatched. CDR1 is MNHNS, CDR2 SASEGT, per germline.

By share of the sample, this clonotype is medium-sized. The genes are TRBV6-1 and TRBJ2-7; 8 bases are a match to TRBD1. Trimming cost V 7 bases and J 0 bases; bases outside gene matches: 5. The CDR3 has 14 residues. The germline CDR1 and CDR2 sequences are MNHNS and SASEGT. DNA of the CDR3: TGTGCCAGCAAACCGGGACAGGCCTCCTACGAGCAGTACTTC. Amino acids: CASKPGQASYEQYF.

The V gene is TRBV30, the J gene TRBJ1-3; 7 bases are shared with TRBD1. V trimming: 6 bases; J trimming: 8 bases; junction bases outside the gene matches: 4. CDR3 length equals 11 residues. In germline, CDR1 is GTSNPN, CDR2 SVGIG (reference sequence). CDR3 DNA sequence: TGTGCCTGCGGACAGGTGGACACCATATATTTT. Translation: CACGQVDTIYF.

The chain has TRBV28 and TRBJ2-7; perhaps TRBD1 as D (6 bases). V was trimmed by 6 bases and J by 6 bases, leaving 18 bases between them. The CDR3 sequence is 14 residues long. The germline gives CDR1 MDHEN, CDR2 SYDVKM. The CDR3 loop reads CASSRPQQGFEQYF. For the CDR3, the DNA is TGTGCCAGCAGCCGTCCTCAACAGGGATTCGAGCAGTACTTC. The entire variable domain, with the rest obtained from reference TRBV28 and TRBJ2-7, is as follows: DVKVTQSSRYLVKRTGEKVFLECVQDMDHENMFWYRQDPGLGLRLIYFSYDVKMKEKGDIPEGYSVSREKKERFSLILESASTNQTSMYLCASSRPQQGFEQYFGPGTRLTVT.

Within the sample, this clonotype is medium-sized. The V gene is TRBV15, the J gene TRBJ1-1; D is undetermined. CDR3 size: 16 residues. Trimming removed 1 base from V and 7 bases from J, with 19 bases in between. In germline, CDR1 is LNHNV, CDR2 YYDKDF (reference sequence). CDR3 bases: TGTGCCACCAGCAGAGGGCAGGTCCGCGCCTGGGGTGAAGCTTTCTTT. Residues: CATSRGQVRAWGEAFF.

CDR3 sequence reads: CATSDRQLDGYTF. In DNA form, the CDR3 reads TGTGCCACCAGTGACAGACAGCTAGATGGCTACACCTTC. V and J are TRBV24-1 and TRBJ1-2; TRBD1 is a possible D gene (5 bases). V dropped 4 bases and J dropped 6 bases, with 11 bases sitting between them. The CDR3 is 13 residues long. The germline V gene has CDR1 KGHDR and CDR2 SFDVKD.

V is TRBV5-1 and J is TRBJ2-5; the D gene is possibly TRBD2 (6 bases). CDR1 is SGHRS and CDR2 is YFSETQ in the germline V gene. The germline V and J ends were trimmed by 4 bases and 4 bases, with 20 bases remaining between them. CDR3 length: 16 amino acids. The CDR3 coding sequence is TGCGCCAGCAGCCCGGGGGTAGCGGCTGGGGGAGAGACCCAGTACTTC. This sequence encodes CASSPGVAAGGETQYF.

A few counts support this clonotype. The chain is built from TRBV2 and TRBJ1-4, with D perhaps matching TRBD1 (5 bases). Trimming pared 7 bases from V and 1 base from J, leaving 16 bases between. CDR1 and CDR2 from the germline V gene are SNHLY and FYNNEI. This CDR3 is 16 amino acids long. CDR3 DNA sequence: TGTGCCAGCATCGGACAATCGATTGGAACTAATGAAAAACTGTTTTTT. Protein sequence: CASIGQSIGTNEKLFF.

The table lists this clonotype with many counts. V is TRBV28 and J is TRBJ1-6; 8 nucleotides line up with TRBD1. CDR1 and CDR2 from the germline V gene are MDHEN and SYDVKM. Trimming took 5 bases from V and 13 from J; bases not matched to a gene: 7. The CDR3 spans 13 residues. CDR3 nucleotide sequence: TGTGCCAGCAGTAATCTACAGGGGGATCCCCTCCACTTT. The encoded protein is CASSNLQGDPLHF.

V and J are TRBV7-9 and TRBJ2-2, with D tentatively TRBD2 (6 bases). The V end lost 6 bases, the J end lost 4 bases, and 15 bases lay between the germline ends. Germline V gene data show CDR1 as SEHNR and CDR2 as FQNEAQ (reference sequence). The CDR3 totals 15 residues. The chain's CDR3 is CASRSAAAGTGELFF. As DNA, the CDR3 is TGTGCCAGCAGATCGGCCGCAGCGGGCACCGGGGAGCTGTTTTTT.

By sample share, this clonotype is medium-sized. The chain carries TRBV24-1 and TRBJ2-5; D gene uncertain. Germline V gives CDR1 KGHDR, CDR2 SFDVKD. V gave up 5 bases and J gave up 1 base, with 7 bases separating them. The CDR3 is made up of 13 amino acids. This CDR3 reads CATSGGSQETQYF. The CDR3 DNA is TGTGCCACCAGTGGTGGATCCCAAGAGACCCAGTACTTC.

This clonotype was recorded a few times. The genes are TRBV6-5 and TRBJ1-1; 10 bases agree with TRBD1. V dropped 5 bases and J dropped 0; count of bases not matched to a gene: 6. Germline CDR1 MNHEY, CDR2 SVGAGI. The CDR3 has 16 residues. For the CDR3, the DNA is TGTGCCAGCAGTAGGGGGACAGGGGCGGTGAACACTGAAGCTTTCTTT. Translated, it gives CASSRGTGAVNTEAFF.

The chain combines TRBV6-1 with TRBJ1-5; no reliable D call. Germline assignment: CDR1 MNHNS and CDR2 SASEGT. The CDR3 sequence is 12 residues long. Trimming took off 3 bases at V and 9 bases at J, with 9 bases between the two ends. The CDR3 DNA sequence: TGTGCCAGCAGTGATGGTACATTGCCCCAGCATTTT. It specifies CASSDGTLPQHF.

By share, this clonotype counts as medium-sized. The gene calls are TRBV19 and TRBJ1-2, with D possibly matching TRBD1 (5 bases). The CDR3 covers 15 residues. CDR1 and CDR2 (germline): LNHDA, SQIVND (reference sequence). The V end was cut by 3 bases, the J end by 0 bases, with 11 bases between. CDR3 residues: CASSMVVGANYGYTF. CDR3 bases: TGTGCCAGTAGTATGGTAGTGGGGGCTAACTATGGCTACACCTTC.

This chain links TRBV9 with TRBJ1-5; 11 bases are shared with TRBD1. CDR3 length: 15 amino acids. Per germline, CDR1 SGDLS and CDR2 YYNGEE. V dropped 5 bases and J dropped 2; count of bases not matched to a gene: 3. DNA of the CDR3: TGTGCCAGCAGTCGGGACAGGGGGGGCAATCAGCCCCAGCATTTT. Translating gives CASSRDRGGNQPQHF.

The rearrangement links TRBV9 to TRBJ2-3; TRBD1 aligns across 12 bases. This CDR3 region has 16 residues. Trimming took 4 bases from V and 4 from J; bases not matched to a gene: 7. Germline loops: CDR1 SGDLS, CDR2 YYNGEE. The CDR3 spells CASSSSGTGGADTQYF. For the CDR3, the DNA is TGTGCCAGCAGCTCTTCCGGGACAGGGGGCGCAGATACGCAGTATTTT.

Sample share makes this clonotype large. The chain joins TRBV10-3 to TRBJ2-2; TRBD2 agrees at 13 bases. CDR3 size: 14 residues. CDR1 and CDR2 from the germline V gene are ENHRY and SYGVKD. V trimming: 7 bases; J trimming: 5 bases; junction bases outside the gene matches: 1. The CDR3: CAIMGLAGTGELFF. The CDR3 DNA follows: TGTGCCATCATGGGACTAGCGGGGACCGGGGAGCTGTTTTTT.